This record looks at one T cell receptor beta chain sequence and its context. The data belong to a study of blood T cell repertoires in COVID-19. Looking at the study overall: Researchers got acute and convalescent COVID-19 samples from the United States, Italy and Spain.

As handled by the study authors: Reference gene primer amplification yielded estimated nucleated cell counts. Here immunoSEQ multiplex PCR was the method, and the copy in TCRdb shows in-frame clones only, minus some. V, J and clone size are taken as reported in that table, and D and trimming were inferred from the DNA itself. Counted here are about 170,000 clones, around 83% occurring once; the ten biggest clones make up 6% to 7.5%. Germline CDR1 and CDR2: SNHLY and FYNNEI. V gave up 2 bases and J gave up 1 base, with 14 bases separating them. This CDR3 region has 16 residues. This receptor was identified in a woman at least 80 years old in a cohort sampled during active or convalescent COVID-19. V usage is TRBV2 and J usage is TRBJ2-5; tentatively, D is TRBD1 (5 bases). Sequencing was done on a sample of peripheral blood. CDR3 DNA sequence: TGTGCCAGCAGTGAATATCAGGGCCGTTTCCAAGAGACCCAGTACTTC. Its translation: CASSEYQGRFQETQYF.